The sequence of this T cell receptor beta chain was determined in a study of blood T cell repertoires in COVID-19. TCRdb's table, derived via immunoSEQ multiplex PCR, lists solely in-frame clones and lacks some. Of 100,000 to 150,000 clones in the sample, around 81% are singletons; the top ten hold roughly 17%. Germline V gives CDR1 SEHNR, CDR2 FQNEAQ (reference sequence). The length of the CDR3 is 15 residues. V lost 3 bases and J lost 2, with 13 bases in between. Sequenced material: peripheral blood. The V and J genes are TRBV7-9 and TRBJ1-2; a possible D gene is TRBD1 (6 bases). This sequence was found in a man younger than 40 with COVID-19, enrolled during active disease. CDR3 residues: CASSFQGPGNYGYTF. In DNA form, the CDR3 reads TGTGCCAGCAGCTTCCAGGGGCCAGGGAACTATGGCTACACCTTC.